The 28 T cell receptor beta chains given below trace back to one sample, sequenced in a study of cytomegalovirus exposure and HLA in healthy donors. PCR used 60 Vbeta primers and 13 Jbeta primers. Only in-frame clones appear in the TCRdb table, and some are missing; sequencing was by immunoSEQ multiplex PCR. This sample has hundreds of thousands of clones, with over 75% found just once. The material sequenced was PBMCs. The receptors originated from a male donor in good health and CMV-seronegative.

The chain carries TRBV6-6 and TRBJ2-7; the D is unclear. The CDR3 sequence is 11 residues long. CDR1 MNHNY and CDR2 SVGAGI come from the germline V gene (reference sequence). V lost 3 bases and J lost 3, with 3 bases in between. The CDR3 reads CASSYNYEQYF. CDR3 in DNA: TGTGCCAGCAGTTATAACTACGAGCAGTACTTC.

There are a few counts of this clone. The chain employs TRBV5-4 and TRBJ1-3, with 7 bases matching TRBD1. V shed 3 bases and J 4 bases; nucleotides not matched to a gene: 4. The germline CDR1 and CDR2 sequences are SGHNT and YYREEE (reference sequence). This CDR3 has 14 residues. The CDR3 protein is CASSSRDSGNTIYF. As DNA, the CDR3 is TGTGCCAGCAGCTCCCGGGACAGCGGAAACACCATATATTTT.

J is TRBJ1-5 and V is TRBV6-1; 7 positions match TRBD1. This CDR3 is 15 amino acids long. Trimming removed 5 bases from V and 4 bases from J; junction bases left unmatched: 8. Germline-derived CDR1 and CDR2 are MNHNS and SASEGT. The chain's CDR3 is CASSPNRGSNQPQHF. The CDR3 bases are TGTGCCAGCAGTCCGAACAGGGGATCTAATCAGCCCCAGCATTTT.

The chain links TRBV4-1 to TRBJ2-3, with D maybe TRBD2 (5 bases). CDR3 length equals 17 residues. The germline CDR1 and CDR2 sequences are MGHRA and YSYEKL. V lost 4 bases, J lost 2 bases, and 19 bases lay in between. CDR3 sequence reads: CASSRLNTNPFTDTQYF. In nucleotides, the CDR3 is TGCGCCAGCAGCCGACTAAATACTAATCCCTTCACAGATACGCAGTATTTT.

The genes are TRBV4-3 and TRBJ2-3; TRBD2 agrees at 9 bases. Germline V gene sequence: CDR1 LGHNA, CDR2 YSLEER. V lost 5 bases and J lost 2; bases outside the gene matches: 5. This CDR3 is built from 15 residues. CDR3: CASSSRGLATDTQYF. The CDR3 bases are TGCGCCAGCAGCTCACGGGGACTAGCCACAGATACGCAGTATTTT.

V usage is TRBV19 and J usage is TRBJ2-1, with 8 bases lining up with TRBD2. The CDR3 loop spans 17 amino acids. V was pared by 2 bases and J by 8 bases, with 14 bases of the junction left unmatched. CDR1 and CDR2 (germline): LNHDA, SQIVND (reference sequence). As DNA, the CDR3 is TGTGCCAGTAGTATATTAAGCGGGGGTGGGTCGGGCGATGAGCAGTTCTTC. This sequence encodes CASSILSGGGSGDEQFF.

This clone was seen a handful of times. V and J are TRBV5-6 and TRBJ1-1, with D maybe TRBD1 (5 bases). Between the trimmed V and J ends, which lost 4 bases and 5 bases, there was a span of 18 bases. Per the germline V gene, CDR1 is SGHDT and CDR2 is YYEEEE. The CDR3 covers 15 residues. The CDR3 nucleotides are TGTGCCAGCAGCCAGGAGGGGCGCGGTAGGACTGAAGCTTTCTTT. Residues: CASSQEGRGRTEAFF.

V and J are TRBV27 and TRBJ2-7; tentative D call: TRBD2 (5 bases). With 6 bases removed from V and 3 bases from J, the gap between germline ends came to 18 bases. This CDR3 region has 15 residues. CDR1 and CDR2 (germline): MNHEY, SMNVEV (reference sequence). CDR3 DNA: TGTGCCAGCAGCATGGACCCCGGGAATCTCTACGAGCAGTACTTC. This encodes CASSMDPGNLYEQYF.

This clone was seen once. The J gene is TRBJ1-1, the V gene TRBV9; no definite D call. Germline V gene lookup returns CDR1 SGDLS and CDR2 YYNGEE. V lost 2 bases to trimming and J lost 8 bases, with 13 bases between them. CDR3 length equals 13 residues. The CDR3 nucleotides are TGTGCCAGCAGCGTGAGTTTACGAACCGAAGCTTTCTTT. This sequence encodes CASSVSLRTEAFF.

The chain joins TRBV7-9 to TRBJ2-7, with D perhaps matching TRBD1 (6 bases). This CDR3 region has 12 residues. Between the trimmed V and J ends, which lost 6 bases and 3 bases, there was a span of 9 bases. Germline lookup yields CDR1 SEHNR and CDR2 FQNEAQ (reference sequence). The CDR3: CASSAGVYEQYF. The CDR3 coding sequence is TGTGCCAGCAGTGCAGGGGTCTACGAGCAGTACTTC.

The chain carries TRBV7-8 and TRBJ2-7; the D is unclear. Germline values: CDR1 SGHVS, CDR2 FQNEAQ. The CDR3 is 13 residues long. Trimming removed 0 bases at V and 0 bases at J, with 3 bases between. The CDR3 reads CASSLASSYEQYF. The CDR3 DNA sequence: TGTGCCAGCAGCTTAGCGAGCTCCTACGAGCAGTACTTC. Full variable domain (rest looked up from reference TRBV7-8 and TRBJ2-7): GAGVSQSPRYKVAKRGQDVALRCDPISGHVSLFWYQQALGQGPEFLTYFQNEAQLDKSGLPSDRFFAERPEGSVSTLKIQRTQQEDSAVYLCASSLASSYEQYFGPGTRLTVT.

CDR3 loop: CASSLNIPKEKLFF. The CDR3 DNA reads as TGTGCCAGCAGTTTAAACATCCCCAAAGAAAAACTGTTTTTT. The rearrangement links TRBV28 to TRBJ1-4; D gene unclear. V lost 2 bases and J lost 8, with 12 bases in between. The CDR3 contains 14 residues. Germline CDR1 MDHEN, CDR2 SYDVKM.

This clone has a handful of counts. In DNA, the CDR3 is TGCGCCAGCAGCCCCCGCAGGGGAGATGGCTACACCTTC. This encodes CASSPRRGDGYTF. The chain is built from TRBV4-1 and TRBJ1-2; D is perhaps TRBD1 (6 bases). CDR3 length: 13 amino acids. CDR1 is MGHRA and CDR2 is YSYEKL in the germline V gene. Trimming removed 4 bases at V and 6 bases at J, with 12 bases between.

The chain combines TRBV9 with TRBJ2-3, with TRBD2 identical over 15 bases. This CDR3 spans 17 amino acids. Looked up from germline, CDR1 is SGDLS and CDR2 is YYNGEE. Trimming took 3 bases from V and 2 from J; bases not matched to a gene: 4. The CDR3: CASSGGLAGGDTDTQYF. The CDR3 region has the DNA TGTGCCAGCAGCGGCGGACTAGCGGGGGGGGACACAGATACGCAGTATTTT.

CDR3 amino acids: CASSPVGGFYGYTF. The DNA for the CDR3 is TGTGCCAGCAGCCCGGTAGGGGGCTTCTATGGCTACACCTTC. The rearrangement links TRBV6-5 to TRBJ1-2; 7 nucleotides match TRBD1. This CDR3 has 14 residues. The V segment lost 6 bases and the J segment 4 bases; nucleotides outside the gene matches: 8. In germline, CDR1 is MNHEY, CDR2 SVGAGI.

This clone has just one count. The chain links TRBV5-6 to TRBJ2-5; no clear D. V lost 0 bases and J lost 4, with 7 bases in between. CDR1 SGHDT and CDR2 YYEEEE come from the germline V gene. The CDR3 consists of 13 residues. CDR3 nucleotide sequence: TGTGCCAGCAGCTTGGTTCTCCGAGAGACCCAGTACTTC. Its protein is CASSLVLRETQYF.

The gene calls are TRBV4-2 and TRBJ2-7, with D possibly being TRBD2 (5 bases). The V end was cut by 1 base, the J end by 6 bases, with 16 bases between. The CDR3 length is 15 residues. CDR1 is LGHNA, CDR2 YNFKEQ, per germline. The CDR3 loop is CASSQVSGLVGEQYF. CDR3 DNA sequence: TGTGCCAGCAGCCAAGTATCAGGACTTGTGGGCGAGCAGTACTTC.

The CDR3 nucleotides read TGTGCCAGCAGCTCTTCTCAGGGAACAAACTATGGCTACACCTTC. It is translated as CASSSSQGTNYGYTF. The J gene is TRBJ1-2, the V gene TRBV7-9, with a possible D match to TRBD1 (5 bases). The CDR3 runs 15 residues. Looked up from germline, CDR1 is SEHNR and CDR2 is FQNEAQ (reference sequence). Trimming cost V 4 bases and J 2 bases, with 14 bases left between them.

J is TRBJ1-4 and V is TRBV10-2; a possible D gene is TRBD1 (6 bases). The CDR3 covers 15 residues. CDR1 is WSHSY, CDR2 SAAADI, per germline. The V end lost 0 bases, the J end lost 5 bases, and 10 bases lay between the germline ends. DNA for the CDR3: TGCGCCAGCAGTGAGTCGTGGCAGGGGAATGAAAAACTGTTTTTT. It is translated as CASSESWQGNEKLFF.

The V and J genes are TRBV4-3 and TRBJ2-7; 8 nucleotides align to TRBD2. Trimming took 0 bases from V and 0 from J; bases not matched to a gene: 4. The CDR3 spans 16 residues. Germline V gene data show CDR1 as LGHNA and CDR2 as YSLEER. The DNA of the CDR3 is TGCGCCAGCAGCCAAGATCGGCGGGGGGCCTCCTACGAGCAGTACTTC. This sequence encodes CASSQDRRGASYEQYF.

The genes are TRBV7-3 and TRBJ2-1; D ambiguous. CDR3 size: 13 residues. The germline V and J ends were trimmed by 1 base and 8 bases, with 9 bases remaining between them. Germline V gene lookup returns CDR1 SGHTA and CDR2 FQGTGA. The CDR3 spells CASSLRGFDEQFF. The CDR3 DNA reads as TGTGCCAGCAGCTTAAGAGGTTTCGATGAGCAGTTCTTC.

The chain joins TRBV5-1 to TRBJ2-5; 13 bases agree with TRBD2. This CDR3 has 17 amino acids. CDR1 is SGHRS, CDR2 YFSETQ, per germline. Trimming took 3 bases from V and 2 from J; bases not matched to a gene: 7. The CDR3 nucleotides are TGCGCCAGCAGCTATGGACCGACTAGCGGGGGGCAAGAGACCCAGTACTTC. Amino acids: CASSYGPTSGGQETQYF.

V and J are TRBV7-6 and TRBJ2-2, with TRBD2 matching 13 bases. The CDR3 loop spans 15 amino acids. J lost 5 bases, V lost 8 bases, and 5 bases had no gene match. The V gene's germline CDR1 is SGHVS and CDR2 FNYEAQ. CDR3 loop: CASRRTSGSTGELFF. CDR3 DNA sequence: TGTGCCAGCCGCCGGACTAGCGGGAGTACCGGGGAGCTGTTTTTT.

The CDR3 DNA is TGTGCCAGCAGCGTAGCCGCGAGGGGGACCGAAGCTTTCTTT. It yields the protein CASSVAARGTEAFF. The chain employs TRBV9 and TRBJ1-1; a possible D gene is TRBD1 (6 bases). Trimming shortened V by 0 bases and J by 8 bases, and 14 bases separated the two germline ends. Germline V CDR1 and CDR2: SGDLS, YYNGEE. This CDR3 has 14 amino acids.

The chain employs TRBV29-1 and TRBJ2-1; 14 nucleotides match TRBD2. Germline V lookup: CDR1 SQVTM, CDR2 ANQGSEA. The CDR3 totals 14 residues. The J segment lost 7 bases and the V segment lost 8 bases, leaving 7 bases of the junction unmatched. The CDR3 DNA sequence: TGCAGCTATCGACTAGCGGGAGGGCGGAATGAGCAGTTCTTC. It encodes CSYRLAGGRNEQFF.

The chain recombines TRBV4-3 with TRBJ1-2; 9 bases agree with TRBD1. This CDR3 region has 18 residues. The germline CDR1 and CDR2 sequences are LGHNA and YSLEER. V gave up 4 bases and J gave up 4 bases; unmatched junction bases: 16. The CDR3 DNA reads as TGCGCCAGCAGCCTCTACCCCGGACAGGGGACCGACGGCTATGGCTACACCTTC. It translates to CASSLYPGQGTDGYGYTF.

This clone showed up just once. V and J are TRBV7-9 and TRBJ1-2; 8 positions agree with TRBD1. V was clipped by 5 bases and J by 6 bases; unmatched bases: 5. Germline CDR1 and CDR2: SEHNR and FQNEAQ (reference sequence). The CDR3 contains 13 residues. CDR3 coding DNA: TGTGCCAGCAGCATCACAGGGGGAGATGGCTACACCTTC. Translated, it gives CASSITGGDGYTF.

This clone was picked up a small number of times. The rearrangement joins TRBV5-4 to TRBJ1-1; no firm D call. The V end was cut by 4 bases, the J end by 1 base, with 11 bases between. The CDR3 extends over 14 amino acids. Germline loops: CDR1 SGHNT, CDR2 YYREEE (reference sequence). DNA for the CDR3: TGTGCCAGCAGCCTAAGAGGCACGAACACTGAAGCTTTCTTT. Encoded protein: CASSLRGTNTEAFF.